Below are 10 T cell receptor beta chains sequenced from a single sample in a study of cytomegalovirus exposure and HLA in healthy donors. Repertoires were generated with immunoSEQ multiplex PCR, while TCRdb's copy carries only in-frame clones and drops some. Seen here are more than 250,000 clones, about 92% observed once, and the top ten hold approximately 3.1%. Sequencing used PBMCs. These receptors all stem from a woman aged 30 to 39 in good health and CMV-seronegative.

This chain links TRBV2 with TRBJ1-2; TRBD1 matches 9 bases. Germline loops: CDR1 SNHLY, CDR2 FYNNEI. The CDR3 has 16 amino acids. With 1 base clipped from V and 3 bases from J, the junction kept 6 bases outside the gene matches. The CDR3 nucleotides are TGTGCCAGCAGTGAAGTGGGACAGGGTTTGGACTATGGCTACACCTTC. Translating gives CASSEVGQGLDYGYTF.

V is TRBV5-1 and J is TRBJ2-2; D call uncertain. CDR1 is SGHRS, CDR2 YFSETQ, per germline. Trimming removed 2 bases at V and 5 bases at J, with 7 bases between. This CDR3 has 13 residues. The CDR3 coding sequence is TGCGCCAGCAGCTTCTTGGGAACCGGGGAGCTGTTTTTT. It codes for CASSFLGTGELFF.

The chain carries TRBV19 and TRBJ1-5; D not resolved. Germline V gene lookup returns CDR1 LNHDA and CDR2 SQIVND (reference sequence). Trimming cost V 4 bases and J 1 base, with 11 bases left between them. This CDR3 spans 15 amino acids. CDR3 DNA: TGTGCCAGTAGTAGGGGAACGAGGAGCAATCAGCCCCAGCATTTT. It yields the protein CASSRGTRSNQPQHF.

CDR3 in amino acids: CASSRTSGEEYEQYF. DNA of the CDR3: TGTGCCAGCAGCAGGACTAGCGGAGAAGAATACGAGCAGTACTTC. The rearrangement joins TRBV7-6 to TRBJ2-7; 10 positions match TRBD2. Per the germline V gene, CDR1 is SGHVS and CDR2 is FNYEAQ. After removal of 5 bases from V and 4 bases from J, the junction contained 8 bases not matched to a gene. There are 15 residues in the CDR3. Drawing the rest from reference TRBV7-6 and TRBJ2-7, the complete variable domain is GAGVSQSPRYKVTKRGQDVALRCDPISGHVSLYWYRQALGQGPEFLTYFNYEAQQDKSGLPNDRFSAERPEGSISTLTIQRTEQRDSAMYRCASSRTSGEEYEQYFGPGTRLTVT.

The chain uses TRBV29-1 and TRBJ2-3; 8 bases are a match to TRBD1. Losses at the gene ends were 1 base for V and 1 base for J; bases not matched to a gene: 7. There are 16 residues in the CDR3. Germline V CDR1 and CDR2: SQVTM, ANQGSEA. CDR3 region: CSVEAYGTGGTDTQYF. Here the CDR3 DNA reads TGCAGCGTTGAAGCCTACGGGACAGGAGGCACAGATACGCAGTATTTT.

J is TRBJ2-7 and V is TRBV6-6; 8 bases align to TRBD1. Germline V gene lookup returns CDR1 MNHNY and CDR2 SVGAGI (reference sequence). The CDR3 spans 15 residues. After removal of 5 bases from V and 0 bases from J, the junction contained 6 bases not matched to a gene. The CDR3 sequence is CASSRQGTISYEQYF. CDR3 nucleotides: TGTGCCAGCAGTCGACAGGGGACGATCTCCTACGAGCAGTACTTC.

This chain uses TRBV18 with TRBJ2-3; D unclear. Germline V lookup: CDR1 KGHSH, CDR2 LQKENI. This CDR3 spans 13 amino acids. V was shortened by 2 bases and J by 0 bases, with 3 bases between the two germline ends. The CDR3 region has the DNA TGTGCCAGCTCACCAGGTAGCACAGATACGCAGTATTTT. Amino acid sequence: CASSPGSTDTQYF.

This clone was recorded many times. The rearrangement links TRBV11-2 to TRBJ2-7; maybe TRBD2 (6 bases). Germline values: CDR1 SGHAT, CDR2 FQNNGV. This CDR3 has 15 amino acids. V was clipped by 5 bases and J by 3 bases, with 17 bases between them. The CDR3 coding sequence is TGTGCCAGCAGCCATTCAAGCGGGCCTAACTACGAGCAGTACTTC. This codes for CASSHSSGPNYEQYF. Complete variable domain (other parts from reference TRBV11-2 and TRBJ2-7): EAGVAQSPRYKIIEKRQSVAFWCNPISGHATLYWYQQILGQGPKLLIQFQNNGVVDDSQLPKDRFSAERLKGVDSTLKIQPAKLEDSAVYLCASSHSSGPNYEQYFGPGTRLTVT.

The rearrangement uses TRBV28 and TRBJ1-1, with a weak D call TRBD1 (5 bases). The CDR3 is 15 amino acids. CDR1 and CDR2 from the germline V gene are MDHEN and SYDVKM. Trimming removed 1 base from V and 0 bases from J, with 9 bases in between. The CDR3 sequence is CASSLSGTLNTEAFF. The CDR3 DNA follows: TGTGCCAGCAGTTTATCCGGGACCCTGAACACTGAAGCTTTCTTT. The variable domain in full, completed from reference TRBV28 and TRBJ1-1, reads DVKVTQSSRYLVKRTGEKVFLECVQDMDHENMFWYRQDPGLGLRLIYFSYDVKMKEKGDIPEGYSVSREKKERFSLILESASTNQTSMYLCASSLSGTLNTEAFFGQGTRLTVV.

The V call is TRBV19, the J call TRBJ1-1; no clear D gene. The CDR3 extends over 13 amino acids. Trimming removed 7 bases from V and 4 bases from J, with 13 bases in between. Germline values: CDR1 LNHDA, CDR2 SQIVND (reference sequence). This chain's CDR3 is CASIPPLGTEAFF. CDR3 coding DNA: TGTGCCAGTATACCCCCGTTGGGCACTGAAGCTTTCTTT.